What follows are 12 T cell receptor beta chains derived from one specimen sequenced in a study of cytomegalovirus exposure and HLA in healthy donors. Vbeta (60) and Jbeta (13) primers were used in the PCR. The repertoire was sequenced with immunoSEQ multiplex PCR; TCRdb's copy has only in-frame clones and lacks some. The sample has 130,000 or so clones; roughly 80% are singletons. The sample consisted of PBMCs. Receptor source: a female donor in good health and CMV-seronegative.

The V gene is TRBV11-2, the J gene TRBJ1-4; 7 bases are a match to TRBD1. After removal of 5 bases from V and 8 bases from J, the junction contained 8 bases not matched to a gene. Germline V gives CDR1 SGHAT, CDR2 FQNNGV. The CDR3 has 14 residues. The CDR3 coding sequence is TGTGCCAGCAGCAGACAGGGTCTCGTGGAAAAACTGTTTTTT. Protein product: CASSRQGLVEKLFF.

The gene calls are TRBV19 and TRBJ1-1, with 8 bases fitting TRBD1. The V gene's germline CDR1 is LNHDA and CDR2 SQIVND (reference sequence). The CDR3 is 12 residues long. Trimming cost V 6 bases and J 7 bases; bases outside gene matches: 4. This CDR3 reads CASSRDRGEAFF. The CDR3 coding sequence is TGTGCCAGTAGCCGAGACAGGGGTGAAGCTTTCTTT. The variable domain in full, with the rest retrieved from reference TRBV19 and TRBJ1-1, is DGGITQSPKYLFRKEGQNVTLSCEQNLNHDAMYWYRQDPGQGLRLIYYSQIVNDFQKGDIAEGYSVSREKKESFPLTVTSAQKNPTAFYLCASSRDRGEAFFGQGTRLTVV.

The rearrangement links TRBV27 to TRBJ2-3; possible D gene TRBD2, 6 bases. Trimming took off 7 bases at V and 4 bases at J, with 12 bases between the two ends. The V gene's germline CDR1 is MNHEY and CDR2 SMNVEV (reference sequence). The CDR3 is 13 amino acids. The CDR3 region has the DNA TGTGCCAGCACCACGGCGGGATCAGATACGCAGTATTTT. It specifies CASTTAGSDTQYF.

The chain joins TRBV5-4 to TRBJ2-3; no clear D gene. The CDR3 extends over 13 amino acids. V lost 1 base and J 3 bases, leaving 6 bases between the germline ends. Germline V gene data show CDR1 as SGHNT and CDR2 as YYREEE (reference sequence). The DNA of the CDR3 is TGTGCCAGCAGCTTGTTTACTACAGATACGCAGTATTTT. This gives the protein CASSLFTTDTQYF.

The chain carries TRBV2 and TRBJ2-5; 8 nucleotides align to TRBD2. Losses at the gene ends were 7 bases for V and 2 bases for J; bases not matched to a gene: 9. The CDR3 has 15 residues. Germline CDR1 and CDR2: SNHLY and FYNNEI. The DNA of the CDR3 is TGTGCCAGCACGTTAGCGGGACGGGGGCAAGAGACCCAGTACTTC. It codes for CASTLAGRGQETQYF.

This chain connects TRBV2 to TRBJ2-2; D not certain. CDR1 and CDR2 from the germline V gene are SNHLY and FYNNEI. The V gene lost 6 bases and the J gene lost 7 bases, with 15 bases spanning the gap. The CDR3 spans 14 residues. CDR3 sequence (DNA): TGTGCCAGCAGCGAGTCTAGGTTTAACGGGGAGCTGTTTTTT. It codes for CASSESRFNGELFF.

The rearrangement links TRBV6-6 to TRBJ1-1, with D possibly being TRBD1 (5 bases). Trimming took off 8 bases at V and 6 bases at J, with 22 bases between the two ends. The germline gives CDR1 MNHNY, CDR2 SVGAGI (reference sequence). The CDR3 contains 15 residues. CDR3 sequence (DNA): TGTGCCAGCCGGCAGGGTGTAAGATTAGATCCTGAAGCTTTCTTT. Its translation is CASRQGVRLDPEAFF.

The rearrangement uses TRBV7-8 and TRBJ1-1, with D possibly matching TRBD1 (5 bases). Germline CDR1 is SGHVS and CDR2 is FQNEAQ. This CDR3 has 14 residues. V was pared by 1 base and J by 5 bases, with 11 bases between. In nucleotides, the CDR3 is TGTGCCAGCAGCTTAGGGAGGGGTACGACTGAAGCTTTCTTT. Its protein is CASSLGRGTTEAFF.

The rearrangement links TRBV11-2 to TRBJ1-2; possibly TRBD1 for D (5 bases). Between the trimmed V and J ends, which lost 3 bases and 6 bases, there was a span of 8 bases. Germline values: CDR1 SGHAT, CDR2 FQNNGV. This CDR3 has 12 residues. CDR3 residues: CASSFGRDGYTF. The CDR3 DNA follows: TGTGCCAGCAGCTTCGGCAGGGATGGCTACACCTTC. Looking up the rest from reference TRBV11-2 and TRBJ1-2 gives the full variable domain: EAGVAQSPRYKIIEKRQSVAFWCNPISGHATLYWYQQILGQGPKLLIQFQNNGVVDDSQLPKDRFSAERLKGVDSTLKIQPAKLEDSAVYLCASSFGRDGYTFGSGTRLTVV.

V is TRBV11-2 and J is TRBJ2-7; 9 bases line up with TRBD2. The CDR3 consists of 15 residues. The V and J ends lost 2 bases and 4 bases, in that order; junction bases with no gene match: 6. The V gene's germline CDR1 is SGHAT and CDR2 FQNNGV. CDR3: CASSLPSGNGYEQYF. As DNA, the CDR3 is TGTGCCAGCAGCTTACCTAGCGGGAACGGATACGAGCAGTACTTC.

The gene calls are TRBV9 and TRBJ2-7, with 10 positions matching TRBD2. This CDR3 is built from 15 residues. V lost 3 bases, J lost 2 bases, and 5 bases stayed unmatched. Germline V gene data show CDR1 as SGDLS and CDR2 as YYNGEE. For the CDR3, the DNA is TGTGCCAGCAGCGGAACCGGGACTAGCGCCTACGAGCAGTACTTC. Protein product: CASSGTGTSAYEQYF.

CDR3 sequence reads: CASSLGRESGVSNQPQHF. The CDR3 bases are TGTGCCAGCAGCTTAGGGAGAGAGTCAGGGGTCAGCAATCAGCCCCAGCATTTT. V is TRBV7-2 and J is TRBJ1-5; maybe TRBD1 (6 bases). V lost 1 base and J lost 1, with 17 bases in between. CDR1 is SGHTA and CDR2 is FQGNSA in the germline V gene. The CDR3 contains 18 residues.